Detailed here is one T cell receptor delta chain. What it binds is not known. A far larger clone is one base from this, pointing to a likely read error. The sample has other DNA sequences that encode this CDR3 too. TCRdb reapplied CATT to the multiplex PCR reads. The table shows some 50,000 delta-chain clones, with roughly 1.6% occurring only once. The CDR3 runs to 22 residues. CDR1 is TSWWSYY, CDR2 QGS, per germline. Vgamma9/Vdelta2+ and Vdelta2-negative gammadelta T cells were flow-sorted from PBMC for bulk sequencing. The sample is drawn from a study of γδ T cells in repeated Plasmodium falciparum infection. Background on the study: Malian gammadelta TCRs were studied during no-transmission periods and across acute malaria episodes. General study points: Many TCRgamma sequences overlapped between individuals in stable Vgamma9/Vdelta2+ repertoires.

The TCR comes from a pool of human donors (malaria-infected and uninfected, not separated). The sequenced sample consisted of gamma-delta T cells from blood. V usage is TRDV1 and J usage is TRDJ1; a possible D gene is TRDD2 (5 bases). Here the J gene came from matching the DNA to germline, since TCRdb omits it. The CDR3 DNA sequence: TGCGCTCTTTTTACCGCACCTTCTTACCTACGCCCTACGGGGTCTTACACCGATAAACTCATCTTT. Its translation is CALFTAPSYLRPTGSYTDKLIF.